Reported below is one TCR beta chain. No antigen is known for it. The sample originates from a study of cytomegalovirus exposure and HLA in healthy donors. Study details: Around 180 million T cells yielded fewer than 120 million unique TCR beta sequences in earlier analysis. Study-wide points: Earlier findings revealed that most TCR beta V segments proved productive either about 87% or about 30% of the time.

V lost 3 bases to trimming and J lost 0 bases, with 14 bases between them. Germline values: CDR1 SGHNT, CDR2 YENEEA. The CDR3 totals 16 residues. 13 Jbeta primers and 60 Vbeta primers were used for the PCR. As processed by the authors: A later analysis counted approximately 80 million unique TCR beta chains, some 10 million shared. The method was immunoSEQ multiplex PCR; TCRdb's version includes in-frame clones alone and lacks a portion of them. From that table come the V and J calls and clone size; the DNA was used to work out D and trimming. In all, the sample yields approximately 110,000 clones. This rearrangement joins TRBV11-3 to TRBJ1-1; D possibly corresponds to TRBD1 (5 bases). Sequenced material: PBMCs. The source of this sequence is a man between 18 and 29 years old in good health and CMV-seronegative. The CDR3: CASSFTTDTMNTEAFF. The CDR3 region has the DNA TGTGCCAGCAGCTTTACGACAGACACTATGAACACTGAAGCTTTCTTT.